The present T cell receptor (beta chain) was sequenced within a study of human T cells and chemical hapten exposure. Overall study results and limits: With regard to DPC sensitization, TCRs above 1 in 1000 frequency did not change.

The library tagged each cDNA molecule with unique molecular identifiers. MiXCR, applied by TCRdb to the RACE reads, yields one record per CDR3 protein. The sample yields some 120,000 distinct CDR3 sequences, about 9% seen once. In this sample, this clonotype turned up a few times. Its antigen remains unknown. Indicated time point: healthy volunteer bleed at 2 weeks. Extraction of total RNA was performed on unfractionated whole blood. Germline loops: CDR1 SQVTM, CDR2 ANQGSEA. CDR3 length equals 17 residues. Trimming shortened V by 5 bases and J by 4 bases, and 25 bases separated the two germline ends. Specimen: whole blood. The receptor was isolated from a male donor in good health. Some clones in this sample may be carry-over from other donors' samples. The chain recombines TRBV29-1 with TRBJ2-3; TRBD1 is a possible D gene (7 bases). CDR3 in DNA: TGCAGCGTTCAGTCAGGAGCGGGTGCAGGGGGATCAGATACGCAGTATTTT. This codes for CSVQSGAGAGGSDTQYF.